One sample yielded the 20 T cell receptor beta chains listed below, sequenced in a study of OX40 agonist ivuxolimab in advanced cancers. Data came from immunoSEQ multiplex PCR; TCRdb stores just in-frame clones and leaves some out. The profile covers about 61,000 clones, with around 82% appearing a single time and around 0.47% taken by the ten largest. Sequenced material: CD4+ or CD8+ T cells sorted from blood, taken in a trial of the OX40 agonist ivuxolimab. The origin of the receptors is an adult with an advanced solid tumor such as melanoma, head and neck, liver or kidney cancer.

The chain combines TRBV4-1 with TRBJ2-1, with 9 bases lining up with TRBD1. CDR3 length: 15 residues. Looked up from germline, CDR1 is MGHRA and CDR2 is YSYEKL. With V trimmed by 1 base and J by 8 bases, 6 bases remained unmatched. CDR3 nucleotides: TGCGCCAGCAGCCAAGGTTGGGACAGGGTACATGAGCAGTTCTTC. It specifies CASSQGWDRVHEQFF.

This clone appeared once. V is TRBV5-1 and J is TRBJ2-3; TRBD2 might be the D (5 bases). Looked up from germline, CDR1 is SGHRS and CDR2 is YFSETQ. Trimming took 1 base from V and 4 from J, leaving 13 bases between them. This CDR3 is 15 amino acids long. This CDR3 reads CASSLMELESDTQYF. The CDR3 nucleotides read TGCGCCAGCAGCTTGATGGAACTAGAATCAGATACGCAGTATTTT.

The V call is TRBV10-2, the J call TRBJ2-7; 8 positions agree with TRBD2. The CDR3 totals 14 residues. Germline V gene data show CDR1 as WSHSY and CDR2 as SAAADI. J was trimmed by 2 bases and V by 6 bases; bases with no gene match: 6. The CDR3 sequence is CASSRAGVAYEQYF. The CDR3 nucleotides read TGCGCCAGCAGCCGAGCGGGAGTCGCCTACGAGCAGTACTTC.

The CDR3 sequence: CASSQGQGTNTEAFF. CDR3 sequence (DNA): TGTGCCAGCTCACAAGGACAGGGGACGAACACTGAAGCTTTCTTT. V is TRBV18 and J is TRBJ1-1, with 9 bases lining up with TRBD1. From germline, CDR1 is KGHSH and CDR2 LQKENI. Trimming at V came to 4 bases and at J to 1 base, leaving 4 bases not matched to a gene. The CDR3 is 15 residues long.

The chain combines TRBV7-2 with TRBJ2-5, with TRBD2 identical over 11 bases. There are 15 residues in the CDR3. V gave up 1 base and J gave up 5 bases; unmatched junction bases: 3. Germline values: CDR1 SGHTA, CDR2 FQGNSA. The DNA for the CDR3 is TGTGCCAGCAGCTTAGGGGTAGCGGGAGGGGAGACCCAGTACTTC. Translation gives CASSLGVAGGETQYF.

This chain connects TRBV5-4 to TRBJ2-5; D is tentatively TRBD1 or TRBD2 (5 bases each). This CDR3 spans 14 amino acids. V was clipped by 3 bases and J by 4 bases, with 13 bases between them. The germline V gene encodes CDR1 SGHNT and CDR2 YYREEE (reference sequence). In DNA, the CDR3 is TGTGCCAGCAGCTCGTCGAGGGGTGGAGAGACCCAGTACTTC. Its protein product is CASSSSRGGETQYF.

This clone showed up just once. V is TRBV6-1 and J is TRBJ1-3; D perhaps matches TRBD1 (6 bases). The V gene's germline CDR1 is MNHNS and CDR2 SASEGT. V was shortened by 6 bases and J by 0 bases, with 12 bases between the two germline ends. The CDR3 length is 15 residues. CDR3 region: CASRLGHFSGNTIYF. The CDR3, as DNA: TGTGCCAGCAGGCTGGGACATTTCTCTGGAAACACCATATATTTT.

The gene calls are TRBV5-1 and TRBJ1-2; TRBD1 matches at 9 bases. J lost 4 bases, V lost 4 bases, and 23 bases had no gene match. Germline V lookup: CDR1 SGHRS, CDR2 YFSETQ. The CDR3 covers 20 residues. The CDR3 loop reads CASSRHTSGQGIPFGYGYTF. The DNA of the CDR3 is TGCGCCAGCAGCCGACACACTTCGGGACAGGGAATACCCTTTGGCTATGGCTACACCTTC.

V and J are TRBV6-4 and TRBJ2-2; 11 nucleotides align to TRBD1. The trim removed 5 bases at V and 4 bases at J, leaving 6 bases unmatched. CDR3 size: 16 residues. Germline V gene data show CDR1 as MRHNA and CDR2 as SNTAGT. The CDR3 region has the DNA TGTGCCAGCAGTCTCTCCGGGACAGGGGGCACCGGGGAGCTGTTTTTT. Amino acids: CASSLSGTGGTGELFF.

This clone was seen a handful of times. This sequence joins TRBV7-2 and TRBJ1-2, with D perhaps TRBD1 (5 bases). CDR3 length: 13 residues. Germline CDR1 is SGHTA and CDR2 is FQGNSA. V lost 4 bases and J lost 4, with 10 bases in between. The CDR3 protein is CASSSSGLYGYTF. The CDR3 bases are TGTGCCAGCAGCTCCTCGGGACTCTATGGCTACACCTTC.

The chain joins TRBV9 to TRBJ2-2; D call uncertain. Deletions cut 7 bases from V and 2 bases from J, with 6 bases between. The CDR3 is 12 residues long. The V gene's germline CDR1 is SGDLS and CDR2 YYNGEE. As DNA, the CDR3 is TGTGCCAGCGGAAAAAACACCGGGGAGCTGTTTTTT. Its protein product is CASGKNTGELFF.

The CDR3 spells CATRDSNREQPGYTF. The CDR3 DNA reads TGTGCCACCCGGGACTCCAATCGTGAGCAACCCGGCTACACCTTC. The J gene is TRBJ1-2, the V gene TRBV10-3; TRBD1 might be the D (5 bases). Germline-derived CDR1 and CDR2 are ENHRY and SYGVKD. This CDR3 comprises 15 residues. V lost 10 bases to trimming and J lost 8 bases, with 26 bases between them.

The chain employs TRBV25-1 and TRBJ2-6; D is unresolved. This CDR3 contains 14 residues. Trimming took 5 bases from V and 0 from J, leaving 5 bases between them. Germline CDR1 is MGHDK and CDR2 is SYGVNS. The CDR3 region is CASSISSGANVLTF. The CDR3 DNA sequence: TGTGCCAGCAGTATTAGCTCTGGGGCCAACGTCCTGACTTTC.

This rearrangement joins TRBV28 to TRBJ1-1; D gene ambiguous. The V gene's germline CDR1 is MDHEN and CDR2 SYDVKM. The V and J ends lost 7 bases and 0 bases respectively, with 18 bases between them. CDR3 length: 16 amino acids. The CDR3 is CASISPFGIMNTEAFF. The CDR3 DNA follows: TGTGCCAGCATCTCCCCCTTTGGGATCATGAACACTGAAGCTTTCTTT.

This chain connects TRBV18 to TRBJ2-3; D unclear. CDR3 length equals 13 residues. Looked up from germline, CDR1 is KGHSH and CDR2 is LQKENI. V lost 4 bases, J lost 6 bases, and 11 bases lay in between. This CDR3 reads CASSLRNRDTQYF. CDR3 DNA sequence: TGTGCCAGCTCACTCCGAAATCGGGATACGCAGTATTTT.

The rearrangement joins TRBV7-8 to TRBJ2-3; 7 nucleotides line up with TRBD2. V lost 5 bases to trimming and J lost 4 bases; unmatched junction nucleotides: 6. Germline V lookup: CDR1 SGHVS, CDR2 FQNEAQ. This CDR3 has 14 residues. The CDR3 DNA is TGTGCCAGCAGCGATCCCCGGGAGGCAGATACGCAGTATTTT. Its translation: CASSDPREADTQYF.

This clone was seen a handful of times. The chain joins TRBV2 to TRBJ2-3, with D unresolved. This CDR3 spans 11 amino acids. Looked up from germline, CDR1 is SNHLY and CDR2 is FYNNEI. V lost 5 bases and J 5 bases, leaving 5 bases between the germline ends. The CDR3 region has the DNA TGTGCCAGCAGTAAAGAAGATACGCAGTATTTT. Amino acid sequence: CASSKEDTQYF.

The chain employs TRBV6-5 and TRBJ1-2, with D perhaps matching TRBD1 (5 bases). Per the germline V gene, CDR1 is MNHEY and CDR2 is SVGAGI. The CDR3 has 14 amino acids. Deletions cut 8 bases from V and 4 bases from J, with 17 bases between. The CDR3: CASLGRWTIYGYTF. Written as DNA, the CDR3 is TGTGCCAGCCTGGGGAGATGGACAATCTATGGCTACACCTTC.

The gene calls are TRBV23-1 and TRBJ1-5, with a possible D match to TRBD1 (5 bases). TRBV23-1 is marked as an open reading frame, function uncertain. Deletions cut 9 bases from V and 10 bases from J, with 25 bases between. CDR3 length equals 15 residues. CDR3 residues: CARKGTALTDEPQHF. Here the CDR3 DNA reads TGCGCCAGAAAGGGGACGGCGCTTACGGACGAACCCCAGCATTTT.

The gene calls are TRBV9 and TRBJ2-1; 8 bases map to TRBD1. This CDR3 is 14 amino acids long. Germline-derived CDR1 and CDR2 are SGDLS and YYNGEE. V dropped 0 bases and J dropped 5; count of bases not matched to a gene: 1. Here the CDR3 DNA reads TGTGCCAGCAGCGTAGTACAGGGGGACAATGAGCAGTTCTTC. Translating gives CASSVVQGDNEQFF. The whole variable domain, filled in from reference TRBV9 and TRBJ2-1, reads DSGVTQTPKHLITATGQRVTLRCSPRSGDLSVYWYQQSLDQGLQFLIQYYNGEERAKGNILERFSAQQFPDLHSELNLSSLELGDSALYFCASSVVQGDNEQFFGPGTRLTVL.